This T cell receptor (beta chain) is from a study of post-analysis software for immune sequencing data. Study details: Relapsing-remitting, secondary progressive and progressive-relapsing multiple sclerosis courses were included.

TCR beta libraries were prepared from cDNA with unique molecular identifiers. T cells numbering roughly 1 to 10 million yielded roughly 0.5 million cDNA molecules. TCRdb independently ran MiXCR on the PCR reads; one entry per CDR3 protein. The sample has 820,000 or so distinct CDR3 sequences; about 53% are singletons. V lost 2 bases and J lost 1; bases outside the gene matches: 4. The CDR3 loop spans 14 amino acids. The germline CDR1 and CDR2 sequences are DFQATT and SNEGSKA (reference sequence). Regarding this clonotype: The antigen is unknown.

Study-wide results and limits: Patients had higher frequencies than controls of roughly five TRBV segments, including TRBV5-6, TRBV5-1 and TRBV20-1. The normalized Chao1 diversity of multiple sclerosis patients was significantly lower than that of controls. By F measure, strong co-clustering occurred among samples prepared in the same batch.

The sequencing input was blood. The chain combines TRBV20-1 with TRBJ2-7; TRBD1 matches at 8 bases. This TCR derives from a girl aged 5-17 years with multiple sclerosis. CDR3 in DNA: TGCAGTGCTAGACGAGGGACAGGATCCTACGAGCAGTACTTC. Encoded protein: CSARRGTGSYEQYF.